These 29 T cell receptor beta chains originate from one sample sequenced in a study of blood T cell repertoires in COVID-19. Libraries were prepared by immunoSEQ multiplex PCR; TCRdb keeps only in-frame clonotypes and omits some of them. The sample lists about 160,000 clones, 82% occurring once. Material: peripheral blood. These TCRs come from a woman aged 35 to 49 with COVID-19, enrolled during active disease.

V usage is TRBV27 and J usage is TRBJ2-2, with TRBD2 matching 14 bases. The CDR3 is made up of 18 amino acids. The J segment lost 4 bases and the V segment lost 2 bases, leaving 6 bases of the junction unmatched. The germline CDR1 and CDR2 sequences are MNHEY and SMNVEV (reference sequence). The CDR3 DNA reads TGTGCCAGCAGTTTAGGGGGACTAGCGGGAGCGATCACCGGGGAGCTGTTTTTT. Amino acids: CASSLGGLAGAITGELFF.

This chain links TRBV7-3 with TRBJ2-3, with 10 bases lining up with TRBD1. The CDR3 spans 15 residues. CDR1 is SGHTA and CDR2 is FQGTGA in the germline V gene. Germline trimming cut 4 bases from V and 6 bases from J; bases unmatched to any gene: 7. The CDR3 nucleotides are TGTGCCAGCAGCTCCTCGGGACAGGGGCGGGATACGCAGTATTTT. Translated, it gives CASSSSGQGRDTQYF.

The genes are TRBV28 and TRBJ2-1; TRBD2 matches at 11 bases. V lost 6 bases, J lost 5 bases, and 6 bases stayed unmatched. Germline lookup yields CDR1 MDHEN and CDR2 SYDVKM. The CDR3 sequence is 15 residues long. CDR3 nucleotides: TGTGCCAGCAGGGTAGCGGGGGGGCCGGACAATGAGCAGTTCTTC. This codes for CASRVAGGPDNEQFF.

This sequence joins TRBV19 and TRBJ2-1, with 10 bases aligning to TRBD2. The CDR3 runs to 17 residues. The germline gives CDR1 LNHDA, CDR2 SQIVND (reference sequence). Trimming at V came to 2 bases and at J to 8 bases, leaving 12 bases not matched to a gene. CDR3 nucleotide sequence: TGTGCCAGTAGTATAAATTCTGGAGCGGGAGGGCAGGATGAGCAGTTCTTC. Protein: CASSINSGAGGQDEQFF.

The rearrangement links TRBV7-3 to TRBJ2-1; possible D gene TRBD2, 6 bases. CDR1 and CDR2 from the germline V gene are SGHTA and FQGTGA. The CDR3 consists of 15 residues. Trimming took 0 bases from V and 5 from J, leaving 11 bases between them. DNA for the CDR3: TGTGCCAGCAGCTTAACGGGACTGCTAAACAATGAGCAGTTCTTC. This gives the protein CASSLTGLLNNEQFF.

The CDR3 sequence is CASSKDSGELFF. The DNA of the CDR3 is TGTGCCAGCAGCAAAGACAGCGGGGAGCTGTTTTTT. This chain connects TRBV11-1 to TRBJ2-2, with a weak D call TRBD1 (5 bases). The CDR3 is 12 residues long. V lost 5 bases to trimming and J lost 7 bases, with 8 bases between them. CDR1 is SGHAT, CDR2 FQDESV, per germline (reference sequence). Drawing the rest from reference TRBV11-1 and TRBJ2-2, the complete variable domain is EAEVAQSPRYKITEKSQAVAFWCDPISGHATLYWYRQILGQGPELLVQFQDESVVDDSQLPKDRFSAERLKGVDSTLKIQPAELGDSAMYLCASSKDSGELFFGEGSRLTVL.

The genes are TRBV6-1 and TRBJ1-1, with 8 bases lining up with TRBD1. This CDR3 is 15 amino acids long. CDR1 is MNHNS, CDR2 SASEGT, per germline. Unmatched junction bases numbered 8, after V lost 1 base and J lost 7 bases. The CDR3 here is CASSEVGRGLGEAFF. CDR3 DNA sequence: TGTGCCAGCAGTGAAGTGGGCAGGGGGCTAGGTGAAGCTTTCTTT.

Here the CDR3 DNA reads TGTGCCAGCAGCGTCAGCGGGGGGGCCCCCGGGGAGCTGTTTTTT. It is translated as CASSVSGGAPGELFF. This chain links TRBV11-2 with TRBJ2-2, with TRBD2 matching over 10 bases. There are 15 residues in the CDR3. Germline values: CDR1 SGHAT, CDR2 FQNNGV. The ends lost 5 bases at V and 6 bases at J; junction bases unmatched: 6.

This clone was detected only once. The chain's CDR3 is CASSTGTSGRVFGDTQYF. CDR3 bases: TGTGCCAGCAGCACCGGGACTAGCGGGAGGGTTTTTGGAGATACGCAGTATTTT. The chain couples TRBV7-9 to TRBJ2-3; TRBD2 agrees at 16 bases. The V gene's germline CDR1 is SEHNR and CDR2 FQNEAQ (reference sequence). The V gene end was trimmed by 5 bases and the J gene end by 5 bases; junction bases not matched to a gene: 10. This CDR3 is 18 amino acids long.

CDR3 DNA: TGTGCCAGCAGCCAAGATCTGGTTAGCGGGGGGGCCTTGCAGTTCTTC. Protein product: CASSQDLVSGGALQFF. V gene TRBV3-1 (or the pseudogene TRBV3-2) combines with J gene TRBJ2-1; 11 bases align to TRBD2. CDR3 length equals 16 residues. Germline V lookup: CDR1 LGHDT, CDR2 YNNKEL (reference sequence). Trimming took 0 bases from V and 12 from J; bases not matched to a gene: 10.

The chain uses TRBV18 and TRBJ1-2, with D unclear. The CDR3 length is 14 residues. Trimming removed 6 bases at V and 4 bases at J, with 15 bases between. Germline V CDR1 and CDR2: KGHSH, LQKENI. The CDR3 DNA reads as TGTGCCAGCTCTCGGCCGGGAGCCTCCTATGGCTACACCTTC. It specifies CASSRPGASYGYTF. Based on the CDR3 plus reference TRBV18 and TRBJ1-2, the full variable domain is NAGVMQNPRHLVRRRGQEARLRCSPMKGHSHVYWYRQLPEEGLKFMVYLQKENIIDESGMPKERFSAEFPKEGPSILRIQQVVRGDSAAYFCASSRPGASYGYTFGSGTRLTVV.

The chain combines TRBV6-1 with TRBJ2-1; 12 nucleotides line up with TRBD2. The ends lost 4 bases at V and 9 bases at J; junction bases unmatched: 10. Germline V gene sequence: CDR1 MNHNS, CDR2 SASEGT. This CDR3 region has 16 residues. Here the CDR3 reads CASSGLRLAGESEQFF. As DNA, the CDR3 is TGTGCCAGCAGTGGACTTCGACTAGCGGGAGAGAGTGAGCAGTTCTTC.

The CDR3 nucleotides are TGTGCCAGCTCACCGAGGCAGCTTAACACTGAAGCTTTCTTT. The encoded protein is CASSPRQLNTEAFF. J is TRBJ1-1 and V is TRBV18; D gene uncertain. Germline lookup yields CDR1 KGHSH and CDR2 LQKENI. V gave up 3 bases and J gave up 2 bases, with 10 bases separating them. CDR3 length: 14 amino acids.

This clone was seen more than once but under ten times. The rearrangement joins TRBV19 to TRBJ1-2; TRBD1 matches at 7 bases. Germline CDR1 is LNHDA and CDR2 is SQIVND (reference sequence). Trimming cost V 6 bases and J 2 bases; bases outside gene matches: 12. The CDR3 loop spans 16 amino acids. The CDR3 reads CASSIPATGQNYGYTF. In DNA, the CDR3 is TGTGCCAGTAGCATCCCCGCAACGGGACAGAACTATGGCTACACCTTC.

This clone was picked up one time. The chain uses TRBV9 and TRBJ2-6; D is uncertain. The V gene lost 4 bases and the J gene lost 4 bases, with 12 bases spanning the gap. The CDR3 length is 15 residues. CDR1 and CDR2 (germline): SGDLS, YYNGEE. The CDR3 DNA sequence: TGTGCCAGCAGCCCTTACATTTGGGGGGCCAACGTCCTGACTTTC. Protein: CASSPYIWGANVLTF.

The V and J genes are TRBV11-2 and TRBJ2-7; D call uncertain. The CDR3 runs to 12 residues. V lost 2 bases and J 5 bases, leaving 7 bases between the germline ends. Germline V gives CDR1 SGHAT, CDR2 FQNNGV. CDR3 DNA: TGTGCCAGCAGCTTATTAGTTAACGAGCAGTACTTC. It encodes CASSLLVNEQYF.

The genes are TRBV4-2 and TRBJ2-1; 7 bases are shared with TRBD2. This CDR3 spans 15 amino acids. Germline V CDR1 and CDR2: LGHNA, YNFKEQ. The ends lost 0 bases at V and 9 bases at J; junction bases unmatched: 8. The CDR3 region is CASSQELAVTAEQFF. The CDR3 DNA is TGTGCCAGCAGCCAAGAGCTAGCGGTGACCGCTGAGCAGTTCTTC.

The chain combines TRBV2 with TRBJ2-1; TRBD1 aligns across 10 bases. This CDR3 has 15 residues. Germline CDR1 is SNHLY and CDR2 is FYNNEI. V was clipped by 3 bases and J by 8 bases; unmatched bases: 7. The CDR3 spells CASSETGGEGDEQFF. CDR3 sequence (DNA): TGTGCCAGCAGTGAGACAGGGGGCGAAGGGGATGAGCAGTTCTTC.

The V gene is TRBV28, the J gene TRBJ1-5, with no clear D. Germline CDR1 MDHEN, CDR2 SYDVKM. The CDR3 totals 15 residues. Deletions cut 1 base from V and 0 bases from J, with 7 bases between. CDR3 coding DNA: TGTGCCAGCAGTTTATTGGCTCGTAGCAATCAGCCCCAGCATTTT. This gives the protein CASSLLARSNQPQHF.

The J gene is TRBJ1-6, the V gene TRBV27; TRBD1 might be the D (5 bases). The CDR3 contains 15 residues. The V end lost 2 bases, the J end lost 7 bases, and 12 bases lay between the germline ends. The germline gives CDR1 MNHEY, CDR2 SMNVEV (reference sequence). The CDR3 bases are TGTGCCAGCAGTTTACGCACCCGGGGGAATTCACCCCTCCACTTT. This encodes CASSLRTRGNSPLHF.

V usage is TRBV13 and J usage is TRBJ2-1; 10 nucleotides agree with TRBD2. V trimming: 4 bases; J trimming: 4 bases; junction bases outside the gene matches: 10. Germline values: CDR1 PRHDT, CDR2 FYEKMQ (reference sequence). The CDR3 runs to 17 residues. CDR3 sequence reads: CASSSTLTSGSYNEQFF. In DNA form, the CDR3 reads TGTGCCAGCAGCTCCACCCTGACTAGCGGGTCTTACAATGAGCAGTTCTTC.

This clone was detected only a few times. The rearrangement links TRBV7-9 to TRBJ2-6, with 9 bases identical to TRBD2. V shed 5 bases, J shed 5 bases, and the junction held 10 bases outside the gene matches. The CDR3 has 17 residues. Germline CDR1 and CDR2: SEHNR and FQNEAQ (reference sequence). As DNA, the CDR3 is TGTGCCAGCAGCGCCGCCCGAGCGGGAGGATGGGCCAACGTCCTGACTTTC. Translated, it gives CASSAARAGGWANVLTF.

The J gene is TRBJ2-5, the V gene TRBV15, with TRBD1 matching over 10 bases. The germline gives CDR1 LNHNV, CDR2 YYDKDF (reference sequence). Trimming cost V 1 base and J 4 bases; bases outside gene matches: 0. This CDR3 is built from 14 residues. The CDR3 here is CATSRGTGGETQYF. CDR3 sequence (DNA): TGTGCCACCAGCAGAGGGACAGGGGGAGAGACCCAGTACTTC.

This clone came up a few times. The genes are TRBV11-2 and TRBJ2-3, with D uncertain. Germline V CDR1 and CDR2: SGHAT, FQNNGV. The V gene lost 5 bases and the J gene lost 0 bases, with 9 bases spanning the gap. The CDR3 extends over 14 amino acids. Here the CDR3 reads CASSPLTSTDTQYF. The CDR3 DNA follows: TGTGCCAGCAGCCCCCTAACGAGCACAGATACGCAGTATTTT.

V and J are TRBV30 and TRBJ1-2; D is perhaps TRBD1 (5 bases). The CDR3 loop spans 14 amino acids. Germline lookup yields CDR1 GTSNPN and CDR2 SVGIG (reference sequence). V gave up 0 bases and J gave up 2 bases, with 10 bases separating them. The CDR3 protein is CAWSVRNRNYGYTF. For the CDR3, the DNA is TGTGCCTGGAGTGTACGCAACAGGAACTATGGCTACACCTTC.

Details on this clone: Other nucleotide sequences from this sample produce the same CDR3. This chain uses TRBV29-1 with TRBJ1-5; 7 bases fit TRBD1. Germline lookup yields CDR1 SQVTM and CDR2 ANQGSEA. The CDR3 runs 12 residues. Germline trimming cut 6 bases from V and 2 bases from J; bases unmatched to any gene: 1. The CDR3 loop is CSVGTGNQPQHF. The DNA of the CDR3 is TGCAGCGTAGGGACAGGCAATCAGCCCCAGCATTTT.

CDR3 in amino acids: CASGETGSNQPQHF. In DNA, the CDR3 is TGTGCCAGCGGGGAGACGGGGAGCAATCAGCCCCAGCATTTT. V is TRBV25-1 and J is TRBJ1-5; D is unclear. The CDR3 runs 14 residues. CDR1 MGHDK and CDR2 SYGVNS come from the germline V gene. V dropped 8 bases and J dropped 1 base, with 12 bases sitting between them.

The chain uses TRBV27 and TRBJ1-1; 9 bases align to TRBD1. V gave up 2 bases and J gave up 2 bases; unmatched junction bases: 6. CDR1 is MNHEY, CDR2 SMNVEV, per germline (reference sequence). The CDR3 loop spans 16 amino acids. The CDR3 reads CASSLLGDRENTEAFF. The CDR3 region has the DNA TGTGCCAGCAGTTTACTTGGGGACAGGGAAAACACTGAAGCTTTCTTT.

The chain's CDR3 is CASGMGSGSYEQYF. DNA for the CDR3: TGCGCCAGCGGCATGGGTAGCGGGAGCTACGAGCAGTACTTC. This chain links TRBV5-1 with TRBJ2-7, with 9 bases identical to TRBD2. The CDR3 length is 14 residues. Germline loops: CDR1 SGHRS, CDR2 YFSETQ. V was clipped by 7 bases and J by 3 bases; unmatched bases: 8.